This is a list of T cell receptor beta chains from one sample in a study of T-cell memory formation after mild COVID-19. Using its own MiXCR run on the 5' RACE reads, TCRdb lists one record per CDR3 protein. Of about 250,000 distinct CDR3 sequences listed, more than 15% are singletons. Sequences were obtained from PBMCs or a T cell subset sorted from them (not recorded which). Receptor source: a young man who had mild COVID-19 (a few samples of this study predate the infection). Cell type and time point are not known. CDR3s include the opening cysteine and the closing phenylalanine or tryptophan. Fields, in order: CDR3 protein, CDR3 DNA, clone size, V gene, D gene, J gene. The D gene is left open where the match is weak. Size is omitted from some rows. Given values are once, few, many or a class for expanded clones.

CDR3 protein: CASSRTLKTQYF
CDR3 DNA: TGTGCCAGCAGCCGTACCTTGAAGACCCAGTACTTC
clone size: NA
V gene: TRBV5-5
D gene: NA
J gene: TRBJ2-5

CDR3 protein: CASSVVNSGVSTDTQYF
CDR3 DNA: TGTGCCAGCAGTGTCGTTAATAGCGGGGTTAGCACAGATACGCAGTATTTT
clone size: NA
V gene: TRBV12-3/TRBV12-4
D gene: TRBD2
J gene: TRBJ2-3

CDR3 protein: CASSYSTGGHRYNEQFF
CDR3 DNA: TGTGCCAGCAGTTACTCTACAGGGGGCCATAGATACAATGAGCAGTTCTTC
clone size: few
V gene: TRBV6-5
D gene: TRBD1
J gene: TRBJ2-1

CDR3 protein: CASSHGLPDRAFF
CDR3 DNA: TGTGCCAGCAGTCACGGACTACCCGATAGGGCTTTCTTT
clone size: NA
V gene: TRBV6-6
D gene: NA
J gene: TRBJ1-1

CDR3 protein: CASKADTGGELFF
CDR3 DNA: TGCGCCAGTAAGGCCGATACCGGCGGGGAGCTGTTTTTT
clone size: NA
V gene: TRBV5-1
D gene: NA
J gene: TRBJ2-2

CDR3 protein: CATSSSVGLAGELFF
CDR3 DNA: TGTGCCACCAGCAGTTCTGTAGGACTCGCCGGGGAGCTGTTTTTT
clone size: NA
V gene: TRBV15
D gene: NA
J gene: TRBJ2-2

CDR3 protein: CASSLNPGSTDTQYF
CDR3 DNA: TGTGCCAGCAGCCTTAACCCAGGGAGCACAGATACGCAGTATTTT
clone size: few
V gene: TRBV3-1
D gene: NA
J gene: TRBJ2-3

CDR3 protein: CASSPGTGISGANVLTF
CDR3 DNA: TGTGCCAGCAGCCCAGGGACAGGGATTTCTGGGGCCAACGTCCTGACTTTC
clone size: NA
V gene: TRBV14
D gene: TRBD1
J gene: TRBJ2-6

CDR3 protein: CSASGGRGTDTQYF
CDR3 DNA: TGCAGCGCCTCGGGGGGCCGAGGGACAGATACGCAGTATTTT
clone size: NA
V gene: TRBV29-1
D gene: NA
J gene: TRBJ2-3

CDR3 protein: CAISGPGQSYNEQFF
CDR3 DNA: TGTGCCATCAGTGGGCCGGGACAGTCCTACAATGAGCAGTTCTTC
clone size: many
V gene: TRBV10-3
D gene: TRBD1
J gene: TRBJ2-1

CDR3 protein: CASRGGADTGELFF
CDR3 DNA: TGCGCCAGCAGAGGGGGGGCGGACACCGGGGAGCTGTTTTTT
clone size: many
V gene: TRBV5-1
D gene: NA
J gene: TRBJ2-2

CDR3 protein: CASSVGRRNTGELFF
CDR3 DNA: TGTGCCAGCAGCGTCGGACGGCGGAACACCGGGGAGCTGTTTTTT
clone size: NA
V gene: TRBV9
D gene: NA
J gene: TRBJ2-2

CDR3 protein: CASSHRTANSYNEQFF
CDR3 DNA: TGTGCCAGCAGCCACCGGACTGCGAACTCCTACAATGAGCAGTTCTTC
clone size: NA
V gene: TRBV3-1
D gene: NA
J gene: TRBJ2-1

CDR3 protein: CRAAPGRVNYGYTF
CDR3 DNA: TGCAGAGCCGCTCCGGGACGGGTAAACTATGGCTACACCTTC
clone size: NA
V gene: TRBV20-1
D gene: NA
J gene: TRBJ1-2

CDR3 protein: CASIRQFNTEAFF
CDR3 DNA: TGTGCCAGCATTCGTCAGTTTAACACTGAAGCTTTCTTT
clone size: few
V gene: TRBV6-2/TRBV6-3
D gene: NA
J gene: TRBJ1-1

CDR3 protein: CASSVGIGDSYNEQFF
CDR3 DNA: TGTGCCAGCAGCGTAGGAATCGGGGACTCCTACAATGAGCAGTTCTTC
clone size: NA
V gene: TRBV9
D gene: NA
J gene: TRBJ2-1

CDR3 protein: CASSYGGGASGNTIYF
CDR3 DNA: TGTGCCAGCAGTTACGGCGGGGGAGCCTCTGGAAACACCATATATTTT
clone size: NA
V gene: TRBV6-6
D gene: NA
J gene: TRBJ1-3

CDR3 protein: CASSPQMGVNTEAFF
CDR3 DNA: TGCGCCAGCAGTCCGCAAATGGGTGTGAACACTGAAGCTTTCTTT
clone size: many
V gene: TRBV4-1
D gene: NA
J gene: TRBJ1-1

CDR3 protein: CASSLNDGEQYF
CDR3 DNA: TGCGCCAGCAGCCTAAACGATGGCGAGCAGTACTTC
clone size: NA
V gene: TRBV4-1
D gene: NA
J gene: TRBJ2-7

CDR3 protein: CASSLVLSGMYEQYF
CDR3 DNA: TGTGCCAGCAGCTTAGTTTTGTCAGGGATGTACGAGCAGTACTTC
clone size: many
V gene: TRBV11-2
D gene: NA
J gene: TRBJ2-7

CDR3 protein: CASSGQGVRQPQHF
CDR3 DNA: TGTGCCAGCAGTGGACAGGGCGTGCGGCAGCCCCAGCATTTT
clone size: NA
V gene: TRBV2
D gene: TRBD1
J gene: TRBJ1-5

CDR3 protein: CASSLETPQGAQYF
CDR3 DNA: TGCGCCAGCAGCTTGGAGACGCCACAGGGAGCCCAGTACTTC
clone size: few
V gene: TRBV5-1
D gene: NA
J gene: TRBJ2-5

CDR3 protein: CASSLQGGADTQYF
CDR3 DNA: TGTGCCAGCAGTCTACAGGGTGGGGCAGATACGCAGTATTTT
clone size: many
V gene: TRBV6-6
D gene: NA
J gene: TRBJ2-3

CDR3 protein: CASRAIQVNTEAFF
CDR3 DNA: TGTGCCAGCAGGGCCATACAGGTGAACACTGAAGCTTTCTTT
clone size: few
V gene: TRBV12-3/TRBV12-4
D gene: NA
J gene: TRBJ1-1

CDR3 protein: CASSRTGIGSDTQYF
CDR3 DNA: TGCGCCAGCAGCCGGACAGGGATCGGCTCAGATACGCAGTATTTT
clone size: many
V gene: TRBV5-1
D gene: TRBD1
J gene: TRBJ2-3

CDR3 protein: CSARTLTNTEAFF
CDR3 DNA: TGCAGCGCTCGGACACTTACGAACACTGAAGCTTTCTTT
clone size: many
V gene: TRBV29-1
D gene: NA
J gene: TRBJ1-1

CDR3 protein: CASSDLPRGDSTDTQYF
CDR3 DNA: TGCGCCAGCAGCGATTTACCGCGCGGGGATAGCACAGATACGCAGTATTTT
clone size: few
V gene: TRBV5-1
D gene: NA
J gene: TRBJ2-3

CDR3 protein: CASSFPTKSPETQYF
CDR3 DNA: TGTGCCAGCAGTTTCCCAACAAAATCGCCAGAGACCCAGTACTTC
clone size: NA
V gene: TRBV12-3/TRBV12-4
D gene: NA
J gene: TRBJ2-5

CDR3 protein: CASSFVETQYF
CDR3 DNA: TGTGCCAGCAGCTTTGTGGAGACCCAGTACTTC
clone size: NA
V gene: TRBV7-9
D gene: NA
J gene: TRBJ2-5

CDR3 protein: CATSRDKSEVAEAFF
CDR3 DNA: TGTGCCACCAGCAGAGATAAGTCAGAGGTCGCTGAAGCTTTCTTT
clone size: NA
V gene: TRBV15
D gene: NA
J gene: TRBJ1-1

CDR3 protein: CASGGNSGNTIYF
CDR3 DNA: TGTGCTAGTGGGGGAAACTCTGGAAACACCATATATTTT
clone size: few
V gene: TRBV12-5
D gene: NA
J gene: TRBJ1-3

CDR3 protein: CASRRQGDYGYTF
CDR3 DNA: TGTGCCAGCAGACGACAGGGCGACTATGGCTACACCTTC
clone size: NA
V gene: TRBV14
D gene: TRBD1
J gene: TRBJ1-2

CDR3 protein: CASTVDRGRNTEAFF
CDR3 DNA: TGTGCCAGCACCGTTGACAGGGGGAGGAACACTGAAGCTTTCTTT
clone size: NA
V gene: TRBV2
D gene: TRBD1
J gene: TRBJ1-1

CDR3 protein: CASSLMTGNSETQYF
CDR3 DNA: TGTGCCAGCTCACTCATGACAGGGAATTCGGAGACCCAGTACTTC
clone size: few
V gene: TRBV18
D gene: TRBD1
J gene: TRBJ2-5

CDR3 protein: CATKISGVYGYTF
CDR3 DNA: TGTGCCACTAAGATATCAGGGGTCTATGGCTACACCTTC
clone size: NA
V gene: TRBV19
D gene: NA
J gene: TRBJ1-2

CDR3 protein: CASSFRGQPQETKYF
CDR3 DNA: TGTGCCAGCAGTTTCCGCGGACAGCCTCAAGAGACCAAGTACTTC
clone size: NA
V gene: TRBV28
D gene: NA
J gene: TRBJ2-5

CDR3 protein: CATSPGPSWGYTF
CDR3 DNA: TGTGCCACCAGTCCGGGTCCGTCCTGGGGCTACACCTTC
clone size: NA
V gene: TRBV24-1
D gene: NA
J gene: TRBJ1-2

CDR3 protein: CASSQEARPSTDTQYF
CDR3 DNA: TGCGCCAGCAGCCAAGAGGCCAGGCCTAGCACAGATACGCAGTATTTT
clone size: many
V gene: TRBV4-1
D gene: NA
J gene: TRBJ2-3

CDR3 protein: CASSFGEGEQYF
CDR3 DNA: TGTGCCAGCAGTTTCGGCGAGGGCGAGCAGTACTTC
clone size: many
V gene: TRBV2
D gene: NA
J gene: TRBJ2-7

CDR3 protein: CASSLTAMGTGELFF
CDR3 DNA: TGTGCCAGCAGCTTAACAGCAATGGGCACCGGGGAGCTGTTTTTT
clone size: few
V gene: TRBV7-3
D gene: NA
J gene: TRBJ2-2

CDR3 protein: CASSHSLTGGAMEAFF
CDR3 DNA: TGTGCCAGCAGCCACAGCTTGACAGGGGGCGCGATGGAAGCTTTCTTT
clone size: NA
V gene: TRBV3-1
D gene: TRBD1
J gene: TRBJ1-1

CDR3 protein: CASSEYLAGGPGNEQFF
CDR3 DNA: TGTGCCAGCAGTGAATACCTAGCGGGGGGGCCGGGGAATGAGCAGTTCTTC
clone size: few
V gene: TRBV6-1
D gene: TRBD2
J gene: TRBJ2-1

CDR3 protein: CASSLNRPNTEAFF
CDR3 DNA: TGCGCCAGCAGCTTGAACAGGCCGAACACTGAAGCTTTCTTT
clone size: NA
V gene: TRBV5-1
D gene: NA
J gene: TRBJ1-1

CDR3 protein: CASSQRGGPDTQYF
CDR3 DNA: TGTGCCAGCAGTCAGCGGGGGGGCCCAGATACGCAGTATTTT
clone size: few
V gene: TRBV25-1
D gene: TRBD2
J gene: TRBJ2-3

CDR3 protein: CASSLAISGANVLTF
CDR3 DNA: TGTGCCAGCAGCTTAGCCATCTCTGGGGCCAACGTCCTGACTTTC
clone size: NA
V gene: TRBV7-9
D gene: NA
J gene: TRBJ2-6

CDR3 protein: CATQGRAGAYNEQFF
CDR3 DNA: TGTGCCACCCAAGGGAGAGCGGGGGCTTACAATGAGCAGTTCTTC
clone size: NA
V gene: TRBV7-8
D gene: TRBD2
J gene: TRBJ2-1

CDR3 protein: CARSTGTGKNEQFF
CDR3 DNA: TGCGCCAGGTCGACCGGGACAGGGAAAAATGAGCAGTTCTTC
clone size: NA
V gene: TRBV5-1
D gene: TRBD1
J gene: TRBJ2-1

CDR3 protein: CASSKVAGAVELFF
CDR3 DNA: TGTGCCAGCAGCAAAGTAGCTGGGGCCGTTGAACTGTTTTTT
clone size: few
V gene: TRBV3-1
D gene: NA
J gene: TRBJ1-4

CDR3 protein: CASSQGLTRTDTQYF
CDR3 DNA: TGCGCCAGCAGTCAGGGCCTGACACGAACAGATACGCAGTATTTT
clone size: few
V gene: TRBV23-1
D gene: NA
J gene: TRBJ2-3

CDR3 protein: CASSYSLQLRRDHSGNTIYF
CDR3 DNA: TGTGCCAGCAGTTACTCGCTCCAACTCCGCAGGGACCACTCTGGAAACACCATATATTTT
clone size: NA
V gene: TRBV6-2/TRBV6-3
D gene: NA
J gene: TRBJ1-3

CDR3 protein: CASSWPRGGRYEQFF
CDR3 DNA: TGTGCCAGCAGTTGGCCCCGGGGGGGCCGGTACGAGCAGTTCTTC
clone size: few
V gene: TRBV28
D gene: TRBD2
J gene: TRBJ2-1

CDR3 protein: CASRHYRGDTQYF
CDR3 DNA: TGTGCCAGCAGGCATTATCGGGGAGATACGCAGTATTTT
clone size: few
V gene: TRBV12-3/TRBV12-4
D gene: NA
J gene: TRBJ2-3

CDR3 protein: CAIRRPGTQLGELFF
CDR3 DNA: TGTGCCATCAGGAGACCGGGGACTCAGCTCGGGGAGCTGTTTTTT
clone size: NA
V gene: TRBV10-3
D gene: NA
J gene: TRBJ2-2

CDR3 protein: CASSQGANVLTF
CDR3 DNA: TGTGCCAGCAGTCAGGGGGCCAACGTCCTGACTTTC
clone size: NA
V gene: TRBV6-5
D gene: NA
J gene: TRBJ2-6

CDR3 protein: CASNPGLGGTGELFF
CDR3 DNA: TGTGCCAGCAATCCGGGACTAGGGGGCACCGGGGAGCTGTTTTTT
clone size: NA
V gene: TRBV7-2
D gene: TRBD2
J gene: TRBJ2-2

CDR3 protein: CASSLEQMNTEAFF
CDR3 DNA: TGTGCCAGCAGCTTGGAGCAAATGAACACTGAAGCTTTCTTT
clone size: few
V gene: TRBV7-2
D gene: NA
J gene: TRBJ1-1